This T cell receptor beta chain was profiled in a study of CD8+ T cells in alopecia areata. The trim removed 3 bases at V and 4 bases at J, leaving 8 bases unmatched. There are 15 residues in the CDR3. Germline assignment: CDR1 LGHNA and CDR2 YNFKEQ. The treatment is: oral pan-JAK inhibitor, 5-10 mg twice daily. Regarding the study as a whole: Scalp clonality dropped significantly under tofacitinib, as did expanded CD8+ top-100 clones. In patients, TCRs were shared less clearly than in mice, and HLA may possibly be involved.

As for this clone: What it recognizes is unknown.

RNA, once extracted, was reverse transcribed into cDNA for use as the sequencing template. TCRdb's table, derived via immunoSEQ multiplex PCR, lists solely in-frame clones and lacks some. The sample lists over 70,000 clones, 66% occurring once. The clonotype comes from a human donor with alopecia areata. Here the sequenced sample was CD8+ T cells sorted from blood, taken at week 24, from a patient treated with tofacitinib. The chain combines TRBV4-2 with TRBJ1-2; 7 bases fit TRBD1. CDR3 nucleotides: TGTGCCAGCAGCCACACCGCGACAGGGTCCTATGGCTACACCTTC. Translating it yields CASSHTATGSYGYTF.